One sample yielded the 19 T cell receptor beta chains listed below, sequenced in a study of T-cell memory formation after mild COVID-19. MiXCR, run by TCRdb on the 5' RACE reads, gives a single entry per CDR3 protein. This sample has a few hundred thousand distinct CDR3 sequences, with 8% to 10% found just once. Sequencing was performed on PBMCs or a T cell subset sorted from them (not recorded which). These receptors were obtained from a young man who had mild COVID-19 (a few samples of this study predate the infection). Cell type and time point are not known.

This clonotype turned up a few times. The V gene is TRBV7-6, the J gene TRBJ1-5; D gene uncertain. The CDR3 loop spans 12 amino acids. The V end lost 2 bases, the J end lost 7 bases, and 6 bases lay between the germline ends. Germline V CDR1 and CDR2: SGHVS, FNYEAQ. CDR3 amino acids: CASSLLMQPQHF. CDR3 sequence (DNA): TGTGCCAGCAGCTTACTTATGCAGCCCCAGCATTTT.

The chain joins TRBV10-3 to TRBJ2-3; TRBD1 might be the D (5 bases). This CDR3 is 13 amino acids long. V lost 4 bases to trimming and J lost 2 bases, with 7 bases between them. CDR1 is ENHRY, CDR2 SYGVKD, per germline. This CDR3 reads CAISGQNTDTQYF. The DNA of the CDR3 is TGTGCCATCAGTGGACAGAACACAGATACGCAGTATTTT.

The chain recombines TRBV7-3 with TRBJ2-1, with 11 bases lining up with TRBD1. The V gene's germline CDR1 is SGHTA and CDR2 FQGTGA. V shed 0 bases and J 4 bases; nucleotides not matched to a gene: 2. The CDR3 runs 16 residues. CDR3 bases: TGTGCCAGCAGCTTAACAGGGGACAGGGGGTACAATGAGCAGTTCTTC. Translating it yields CASSLTGDRGYNEQFF.

This clonotype was seen a handful of times. This chain links TRBV6-5 with TRBJ1-1; 10 nucleotides line up with TRBD1. Trimming at V came to 5 bases and at J to 1 base, leaving 4 bases not matched to a gene. The germline gives CDR1 MNHEY, CDR2 SVGAGI. CDR3 length equals 15 residues. The DNA for the CDR3 is TGTGCCAGCAGTGAGACAGGGGGCAAGAACACTGAAGCTTTCTTT. This codes for CASSETGGKNTEAFF.

This clonotype was counted many times. The chain has TRBV27 and TRBJ2-7; D perhaps matches TRBD1 (5 bases). The CDR3 runs 15 residues. The V end was cut by 2 bases, the J end by 3 bases, with 14 bases between. Germline loops: CDR1 MNHEY, CDR2 SMNVEV (reference sequence). CDR3 nucleotides: TGTGCCAGCAGTTTAGGACCCACAGGCTACTACGAGCAGTACTTC. It is translated as CASSLGPTGYYEQYF.

This clonotype has only a few counts. The J gene is TRBJ1-2, the V gene TRBV29-1; 8 bases are a match to TRBD1. The CDR3 contains 13 residues. CDR1 SQVTM and CDR2 ANQGSEA come from the germline V gene. Trimming removed 7 bases from V and 3 bases from J; junction bases left unmatched: 7. The CDR3 loop is CSAGAGGDYGYTF. In DNA, the CDR3 is TGCAGCGCGGGGGCAGGGGGCGACTATGGCTACACCTTC.

This chain uses TRBV20-1 with TRBJ2-1; TRBD1 aligns across 9 bases. Losses at the gene ends were 2 bases for V and 8 bases for J; bases not matched to a gene: 7. Germline V CDR1 and CDR2: DFQATT, SNEGSKA (reference sequence). This CDR3 has 14 amino acids. CDR3 coding DNA: TGCAGTGCTAGAACATCACAGGGGGCGGATGAGCAGTTCTTC. Translating it yields CSARTSQGADEQFF.

This clonotype was seen more than once but under ten times. The V call is TRBV6-4, the J call TRBJ2-2, with a possible D match to TRBD1 (5 bases). The V gene lost 4 bases and the J gene lost 1 base, with 10 bases spanning the gap. Germline V gives CDR1 MRHNA, CDR2 SNTAGT. CDR3 length: 15 residues. CDR3 nucleotide sequence: TGTGCCAGCAGTGTACAGGCAGGGAACACCGGGGAGCTGTTTTTT. Encoded protein: CASSVQAGNTGELFF.

In this sample, this clonotype turned up a few times. The rearrangement uses TRBV18 and TRBJ1-2, with D unclear. The CDR3 length is 13 residues. Per germline, CDR1 KGHSH and CDR2 LQKENI. V was clipped by 5 bases and J by 3 bases, with 10 bases between them. The CDR3 DNA reads TGTGCCAGCTCAGCTGAGGGCGACTATGGCTACACCTTC. Its translation is CASSAEGDYGYTF.

This clonotype was seen a handful of times. The chain is built from TRBV15 and TRBJ2-5, with 10 bases that match TRBD1. V lost 5 bases and J lost 4; bases outside the gene matches: 22. Per the germline V gene, CDR1 is LNHNV and CDR2 is YYDKDF (reference sequence). The length of the CDR3 is 20 residues. The CDR3 is CATSLQHRLRQGAGAETQYF. In DNA, the CDR3 is TGTGCCACCAGCCTTCAGCACCGTCTAAGACAGGGGGCGGGGGCAGAGACCCAGTACTTC.

This clonotype was recorded a few times. The chain uses TRBV15 and TRBJ2-1, with a possible D match to TRBD2 (5 bases). Per germline, CDR1 LNHNV and CDR2 YYDKDF (reference sequence). Trimming pared 6 bases from V and 3 bases from J, leaving 9 bases between. The CDR3 is 13 amino acids. This CDR3 reads CATRPGNYNEQFF. CDR3 nucleotide sequence: TGTGCCACCAGGCCGGGGAACTACAATGAGCAGTTCTTC.

This rearrangement joins TRBV20-1 to TRBJ2-1; D possibly corresponds to TRBD2 (6 bases). The germline V gene encodes CDR1 DFQATT and CDR2 SNEGSKA (reference sequence). CDR3 length equals 14 residues. Trimming stripped 3 bases from V and 4 bases from J, with 13 bases between. In nucleotides, the CDR3 is TGCAGTGCTAGGGATATGGCGGGATACAATGAGCAGTTCTTC. Translating gives CSARDMAGYNEQFF.

This clonotype was counted between two and nine times. The V gene is TRBV5-1, the J gene TRBJ1-1; no clear D. This CDR3 contains 13 residues. Trimming cost V 9 bases and J 0 bases, with 12 bases left between them. Per the germline V gene, CDR1 is SGHRS and CDR2 is YFSETQ. CDR3 sequence (DNA): TGCGCCACCCGACCCCAAATGAACACTGAAGCTTTCTTT. Translated, it gives CATRPQMNTEAFF.

The chain combines TRBV7-8 with TRBJ1-1; D unclear. CDR1 is SGHVS and CDR2 is FQNEAQ in the germline V gene. This CDR3 is 18 amino acids long. Trimming removed 5 bases at V and 0 bases at J, with 22 bases between. The CDR3 DNA is TGTGCCAGCAGCCCCAGTGTCAGGCGATGGGTTCTGAACACTGAAGCTTTCTTT. Translated: CASSPSVRRWVLNTEAFF.

This clonotype has just a few counts. The V and J genes are TRBV5-1 and TRBJ2-7; 8 positions agree with TRBD2. Trimming cost V 4 bases and J 0 bases; bases outside gene matches: 6. CDR1 SGHRS and CDR2 YFSETQ come from the germline V gene. The CDR3 covers 15 residues. This CDR3 is CASSATGGSSYEQYV. For the CDR3, the DNA is TGCGCCAGCAGCGCGACGGGGGGGAGCTCCTACGAGCAGTACGTC.

The sample holds a few counts of this clonotype. The genes are TRBV3-1 and TRBJ2-1; 7 positions agree with TRBD1. Germline V gene lookup returns CDR1 LGHDT and CDR2 YNNKEL (reference sequence). Unmatched junction bases numbered 3, after V lost 3 bases and J lost 4 bases. The CDR3 totals 14 residues. Here the CDR3 reads CASSQRDRYNEQFF. The CDR3 DNA is TGTGCCAGCAGCCAGAGGGACAGATACAATGAGCAGTTCTTC.

The sample holds many counts of this clonotype. V is TRBV20-1 and J is TRBJ2-1; D is uncertain. Germline CDR1 is DFQATT and CDR2 is SNEGSKA (reference sequence). This CDR3 region has 12 residues. Trimming shortened V by 3 bases and J by 6 bases, and 9 bases separated the two germline ends. CDR3 residues: CSASGDRNEQFF. Written as DNA, the CDR3 is TGCAGTGCTAGTGGCGACCGCAATGAGCAGTTCTTC.

There are many counts of this clonotype. This rearrangement joins TRBV7-9 to TRBJ1-4, with 7 positions matching TRBD1. Per the germline V gene, CDR1 is SEHNR and CDR2 is FQNEAQ (reference sequence). The trim removed 5 bases at V and 0 bases at J, leaving 3 bases unmatched. The CDR3 covers 15 residues. The chain's CDR3 is CASSRGTATNEKLFF. The DNA for the CDR3 is TGTGCCAGCAGCCGAGGGACAGCAACTAATGAAAAACTGTTTTTT. The whole variable domain, filled in from reference TRBV7-9 and TRBJ1-4, reads DTGVSQNPRHKITKRGQNVTFRCDPISEHNRLYWYRQTLGQGPEFLTYFQNEAQLEKSRLLSDRFSAERPKGSFSTLEIQRTEQGDSAMYLCASSRGTATNEKLFFGSGTQLSVL.

This clonotype was seen more than once but under ten times. The rearrangement joins TRBV24-1 to TRBJ2-1; D gene unclear. CDR1 KGHDR and CDR2 SFDVKD come from the germline V gene. The CDR3 has 13 amino acids. The V and J ends lost 2 bases and 7 bases respectively, with 8 bases between them. CDR3 protein: CATSDSFKNEQFF. The CDR3 DNA follows: TGTGCCACCAGTGATTCATTTAAGAATGAGCAGTTCTTC.